Listed here are 15 T cell receptor beta chains from one sample, sequenced in a study of blood T cell repertoires in COVID-19. Assay: immunoSEQ multiplex PCR; the TCRdb copy retains only in-frame clones and omits some. Among some 14,000 clones listed, around four fifths were seen once. The sequenced sample consisted of peripheral blood. The receptors were gathered from a man in his 70s with acute or convalescent COVID-19.

This sequence joins TRBV9 and TRBJ2-3; a weak D match, TRBD2 (5 bases). Germline V lookup: CDR1 SGDLS, CDR2 YYNGEE. The V end was cut by 0 bases, the J end by 4 bases, with 15 bases between. The CDR3 length is 16 residues. CDR3 DNA sequence: TGTGCCAGCAGCGTAGACGACCGGAGGATGTCAGATACGCAGTATTTT. Translating gives CASSVDDRRMSDTQYF. Combining the CDR3 with reference TRBV9 and TRBJ2-3 gives the whole variable domain DSGVTQTPKHLITATGQRVTLRCSPRSGDLSVYWYQQSLDQGLQFLIQYYNGEERAKGNILERFSAQQFPDLHSELNLSSLELGDSALYFCASSVDDRRMSDTQYFGPGTRLTVL.

The chain links TRBV7-8 to TRBJ2-1, with D maybe TRBD2 (5 bases). V was pared by 3 bases and J by 9 bases, with 15 bases between. The CDR3 runs 14 residues. From germline, CDR1 is SGHVS and CDR2 FQNEAQ. The CDR3 loop is CASSLDWSDGEQFF. The CDR3 DNA reads as TGTGCCAGCAGCTTGGACTGGTCCGACGGTGAGCAGTTCTTC.

This chain connects TRBV28 to TRBJ1-2; possible D gene TRBD1, 6 bases. The CDR3 runs to 11 residues. Germline V gene lookup returns CDR1 MDHEN and CDR2 SYDVKM. The germline V and J ends were trimmed by 8 bases and 6 bases, with 10 bases remaining between them. The CDR3 DNA reads as TGTGCCAGCGGGGGCCGGGATGGCTACACCTTC. Amino acid sequence: CASGGRDGYTF.

The CDR3 reads CASIPTSGGEETQYF. Here the CDR3 DNA reads TGTGCCAGCATCCCGACTAGCGGGGGAGAAGAGACCCAGTACTTC. The rearrangement joins TRBV6-6 to TRBJ2-5, with 12 bases lining up with TRBD2. Germline CDR1 and CDR2: MNHNY and SVGAGI (reference sequence). The CDR3 is 15 amino acids. The V segment lost 7 bases and the J segment 3 bases; nucleotides outside the gene matches: 6.

The chain links TRBV11-2 to TRBJ2-2; 12 bases agree with TRBD2. CDR3 length equals 17 residues. The J segment lost 3 bases and the V segment lost 7 bases, leaving 9 bases of the junction unmatched. Germline values: CDR1 SGHAT, CDR2 FQNNGV. Written as DNA, the CDR3 is TGTGCCAGCAAACCGACTAGCGGGGGCCGATACACCGGGGAGCTGTTTTTT. It is translated as CASKPTSGGRYTGELFF.

The chain recombines TRBV11-2 with TRBJ1-6; no reliable D call. CDR1 and CDR2 (germline): SGHAT, FQNNGV. V gave up 1 base and J gave up 3 bases, with 7 bases separating them. The length of the CDR3 is 15 residues. The CDR3 protein is CASSLGEFYNSPLHF. In DNA, the CDR3 is TGTGCCAGCAGCTTAGGGGAGTTCTATAATTCACCCCTCCACTTT.

V and J are TRBV19 and TRBJ1-1; D unresolved. CDR3 length equals 15 residues. Germline CDR1 reads LNHDA; CDR2 reads SQIVND (reference sequence). Trimming shortened V by 3 bases and J by 5 bases, and 16 bases separated the two germline ends. The DNA for the CDR3 is TGTGCCAGTAGTATGAGGACGGGTCCGGGGACTGAAGCTTTCTTT. Translation: CASSMRTGPGTEAFF. Using reference TRBV19 and TRBJ1-1 for the parts outside the CDR3, the full variable domain is DGGITQSPKYLFRKEGQNVTLSCEQNLNHDAMYWYRQDPGQGLRLIYYSQIVNDFQKGDIAEGYSVSREKKESFPLTVTSAQKNPTAFYLCASSMRTGPGTEAFFGQGTRLTVV.

This sequence joins TRBV7-2 and TRBJ1-1, with D unresolved. Germline CDR1 reads SGHTA; CDR2 reads FQGNSA. V was trimmed by 5 bases and J by 1 base, leaving 8 bases between them. The CDR3 extends over 13 amino acids. CDR3 sequence: CASSTYRNTEAFF. CDR3 DNA sequence: TGTGCCAGCAGCACCTACAGGAACACTGAAGCTTTCTTT.

V and J are TRBV19 and TRBJ1-4, with D hard to call. V dropped 3 bases and J dropped 13 bases, with 9 bases sitting between them. The CDR3 runs 11 residues. CDR1 is LNHDA, CDR2 SQIVND, per germline (reference sequence). The CDR3 DNA is TGTGCCAGTAGTATGGGCAAAAGACTGTTTTTT. Residues: CASSMGKRLFF.

This clone was counted between two and nine times. At one boundary the junction diverges from the germline segment, which might be a read error. The V gene is TRBV7-9, the J gene TRBJ2-1; 11 nucleotides line up with TRBD2. The V gene's germline CDR1 is SEHNR and CDR2 FQNEAQ (reference sequence). There are 19 residues in the CDR3. DNA of the CDR3: TGTGCCAGCAGCTTAGTTAGCGGGAGGGCCCACTCATCCTCCAATGAGCAGTTCTTC. Protein: CASSLVSGRAHSSSNEQFF.

The rearrangement joins TRBV4-1 to TRBJ2-7, with a weak D call TRBD1 (5 bases). V lost 0 bases and J 1 base, leaving 10 bases between the germline ends. This CDR3 contains 15 residues. Germline V gene data show CDR1 as MGHRA and CDR2 as YSYEKL. The CDR3 loop reads CASSQDGAGSYEQYF. CDR3 DNA: TGCGCCAGCAGCCAAGATGGGGCTGGTTCCTACGAGCAGTACTTC.

The chain uses TRBV19 and TRBJ1-2, with 10 bases that match TRBD1. This CDR3 has 15 residues. V lost 4 bases to trimming and J lost 2 bases; unmatched junction nucleotides: 4. From germline, CDR1 is LNHDA and CDR2 SQIVND (reference sequence). DNA for the CDR3: TGTGCCAGTAGTACGGGACAGGGGCGAAACTATGGCTACACCTTC. The encoded protein is CASSTGQGRNYGYTF.

This clone is medium-sized. This same CDR3 is encoded by further DNA sequences in the sample. This chain links TRBV6-6 with TRBJ1-1; no clear D. Trimming stripped 4 bases from V and 2 bases from J, with 5 bases between. The germline V gene has CDR1 MNHNY and CDR2 SVGAGI (reference sequence). This CDR3 has 12 residues. The DNA of the CDR3 is TGTGCCAGCAGTTCGTATAACACTGAAGCTTTCTTT. This encodes CASSSYNTEAFF.

The chain is built from TRBV20-1 and TRBJ2-7; D remains unclear. The CDR3 covers 11 residues. V gave up 6 bases and J gave up 4 bases, with 10 bases separating them. CDR1 DFQATT and CDR2 SNEGSKA come from the germline V gene (reference sequence). This chain's CDR3 is CSAAPKYEQYF. CDR3 nucleotide sequence: TGCAGTGCCGCTCCTAAATACGAGCAGTACTTC.

The chain has TRBV3-1 (or the pseudogene TRBV3-2) and TRBJ1-4; TRBD1 matches at 7 bases. This CDR3 spans 15 amino acids. The trim removed 3 bases at V and 5 bases at J, leaving 6 bases unmatched. CDR1 LGHDT and CDR2 YNNKEL come from the germline V gene (reference sequence). CDR3 region: CASSHGDRNNEKLFF. The CDR3 nucleotides are TGTGCCAGCAGCCATGGGGACAGAAACAATGAAAAACTGTTTTTT.